This T cell receptor (beta chain) was recorded in a study of siplizumab effects on memory and regulatory T cells. Findings and limits, study-wide: The naive T cell population seemed more diverse than memory cells and seemed a major contributor to the alloresponse. Reactions containing siplizumab showed mappable alloreactive CD4+ clones averaging about 66% Treg-derived, versus about 28% in controls.

Trimming removed 2 bases from V and 3 bases from J; junction bases left unmatched: 2. CDR3 length equals 14 residues. Germline lookup yields CDR1 SGDLS and CDR2 YYNGEE. Of note for this clone: Its cognate antigen is unknown.

Sequencing was performed with immunoSEQ multiplex PCR; in TCRdb, only in-frame clones are kept and a portion is missing. The data contain about 50,000 clones, about 90% of them singletons. V gene TRBV9 combines with J gene TRBJ2-7; the match to TRBD2 covers 10 bases. The TCR sequence derives from a human donor in good health. The sequencing sample was made of naive CD8+ T cells sorted from blood. CDR3 amino acids: CASSVGTSVYEQYF. In nucleotides, the CDR3 is TGTGCCAGCAGCGTCGGGACTAGCGTCTACGAGCAGTACTTC.